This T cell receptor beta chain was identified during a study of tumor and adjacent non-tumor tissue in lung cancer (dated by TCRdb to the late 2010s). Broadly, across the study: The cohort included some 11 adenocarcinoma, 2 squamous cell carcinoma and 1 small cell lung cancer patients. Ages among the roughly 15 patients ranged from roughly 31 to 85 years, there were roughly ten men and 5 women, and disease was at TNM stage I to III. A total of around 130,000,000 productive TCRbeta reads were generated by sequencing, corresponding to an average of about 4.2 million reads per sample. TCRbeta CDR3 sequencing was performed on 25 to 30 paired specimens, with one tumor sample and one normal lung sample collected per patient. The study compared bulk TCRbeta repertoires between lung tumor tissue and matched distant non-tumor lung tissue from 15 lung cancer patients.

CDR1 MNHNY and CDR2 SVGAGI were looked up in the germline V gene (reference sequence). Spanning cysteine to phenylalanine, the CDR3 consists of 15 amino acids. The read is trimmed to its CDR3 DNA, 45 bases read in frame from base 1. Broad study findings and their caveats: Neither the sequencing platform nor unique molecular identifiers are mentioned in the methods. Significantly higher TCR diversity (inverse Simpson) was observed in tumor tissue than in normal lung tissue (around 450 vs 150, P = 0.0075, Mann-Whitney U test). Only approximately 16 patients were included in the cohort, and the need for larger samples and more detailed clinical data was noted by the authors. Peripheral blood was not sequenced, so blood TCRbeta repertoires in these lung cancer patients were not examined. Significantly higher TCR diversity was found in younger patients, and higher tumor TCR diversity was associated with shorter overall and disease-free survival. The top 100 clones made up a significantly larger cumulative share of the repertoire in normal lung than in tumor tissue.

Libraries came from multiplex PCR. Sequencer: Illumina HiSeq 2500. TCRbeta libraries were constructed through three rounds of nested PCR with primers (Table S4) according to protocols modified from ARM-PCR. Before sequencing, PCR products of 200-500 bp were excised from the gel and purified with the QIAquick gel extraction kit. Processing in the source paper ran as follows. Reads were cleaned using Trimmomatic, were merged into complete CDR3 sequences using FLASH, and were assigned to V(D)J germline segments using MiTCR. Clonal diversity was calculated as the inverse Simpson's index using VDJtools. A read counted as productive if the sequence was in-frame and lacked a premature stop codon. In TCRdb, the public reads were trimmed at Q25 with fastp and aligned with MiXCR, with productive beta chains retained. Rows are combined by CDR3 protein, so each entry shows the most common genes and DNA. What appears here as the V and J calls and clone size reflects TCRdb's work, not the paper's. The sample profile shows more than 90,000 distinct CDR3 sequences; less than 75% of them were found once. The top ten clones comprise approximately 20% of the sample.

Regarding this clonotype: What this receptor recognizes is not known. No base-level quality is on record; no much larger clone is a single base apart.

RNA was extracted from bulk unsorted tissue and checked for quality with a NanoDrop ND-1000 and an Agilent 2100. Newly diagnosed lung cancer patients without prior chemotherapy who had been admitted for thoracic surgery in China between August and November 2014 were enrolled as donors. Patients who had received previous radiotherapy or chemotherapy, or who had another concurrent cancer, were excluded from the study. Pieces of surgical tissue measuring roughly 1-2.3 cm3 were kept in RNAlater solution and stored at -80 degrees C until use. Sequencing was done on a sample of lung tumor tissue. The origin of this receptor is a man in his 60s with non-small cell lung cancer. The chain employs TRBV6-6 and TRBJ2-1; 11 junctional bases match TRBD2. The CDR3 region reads CASCYRLAGTNEQFF. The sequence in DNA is TGTGCAAGCTGTTACAGACTAGCGGGGACCAATGAGCAGTTCTTC.